This TCR beta chain was sequenced in a study of blood T cells in healthy people across ages. Points from the study as a whole: Donors of long life had a larger count of naive CD4+ cells and greater diversity than aged donors.

Details on this clonotype: Its antigen is as yet unknown.

CDR1 is SGHRS and CDR2 is YFSETQ in the germline V gene. J gave up 6 bases and V 5 bases, and 1 base lay outside the gene matches. The CDR3 length is 14 residues. A J-beta primer mix and a sample-barcoded 5' primer were used in a second PCR of about 7 to 12 cycles. MiXCR, run by TCRdb on the 5' RACE reads, gives a single entry per CDR3 protein. This sample yields 600,000 to 1,000,000 distinct CDR3 sequences, of which more than 45% are seen a single time; roughly 22% belongs to the top ten. The gene calls are TRBV5-1 and TRBJ2-1, with 14 bases lining up with TRBD2. Sequencing input: blood. The receptor comes from a man under 40 in good health. The CDR3 sequence is CASSGTSGGNEQFF. The CDR3 DNA sequence: TGCGCCAGCAGTGGGACTAGCGGGGGCAATGAGCAGTTCTTC.